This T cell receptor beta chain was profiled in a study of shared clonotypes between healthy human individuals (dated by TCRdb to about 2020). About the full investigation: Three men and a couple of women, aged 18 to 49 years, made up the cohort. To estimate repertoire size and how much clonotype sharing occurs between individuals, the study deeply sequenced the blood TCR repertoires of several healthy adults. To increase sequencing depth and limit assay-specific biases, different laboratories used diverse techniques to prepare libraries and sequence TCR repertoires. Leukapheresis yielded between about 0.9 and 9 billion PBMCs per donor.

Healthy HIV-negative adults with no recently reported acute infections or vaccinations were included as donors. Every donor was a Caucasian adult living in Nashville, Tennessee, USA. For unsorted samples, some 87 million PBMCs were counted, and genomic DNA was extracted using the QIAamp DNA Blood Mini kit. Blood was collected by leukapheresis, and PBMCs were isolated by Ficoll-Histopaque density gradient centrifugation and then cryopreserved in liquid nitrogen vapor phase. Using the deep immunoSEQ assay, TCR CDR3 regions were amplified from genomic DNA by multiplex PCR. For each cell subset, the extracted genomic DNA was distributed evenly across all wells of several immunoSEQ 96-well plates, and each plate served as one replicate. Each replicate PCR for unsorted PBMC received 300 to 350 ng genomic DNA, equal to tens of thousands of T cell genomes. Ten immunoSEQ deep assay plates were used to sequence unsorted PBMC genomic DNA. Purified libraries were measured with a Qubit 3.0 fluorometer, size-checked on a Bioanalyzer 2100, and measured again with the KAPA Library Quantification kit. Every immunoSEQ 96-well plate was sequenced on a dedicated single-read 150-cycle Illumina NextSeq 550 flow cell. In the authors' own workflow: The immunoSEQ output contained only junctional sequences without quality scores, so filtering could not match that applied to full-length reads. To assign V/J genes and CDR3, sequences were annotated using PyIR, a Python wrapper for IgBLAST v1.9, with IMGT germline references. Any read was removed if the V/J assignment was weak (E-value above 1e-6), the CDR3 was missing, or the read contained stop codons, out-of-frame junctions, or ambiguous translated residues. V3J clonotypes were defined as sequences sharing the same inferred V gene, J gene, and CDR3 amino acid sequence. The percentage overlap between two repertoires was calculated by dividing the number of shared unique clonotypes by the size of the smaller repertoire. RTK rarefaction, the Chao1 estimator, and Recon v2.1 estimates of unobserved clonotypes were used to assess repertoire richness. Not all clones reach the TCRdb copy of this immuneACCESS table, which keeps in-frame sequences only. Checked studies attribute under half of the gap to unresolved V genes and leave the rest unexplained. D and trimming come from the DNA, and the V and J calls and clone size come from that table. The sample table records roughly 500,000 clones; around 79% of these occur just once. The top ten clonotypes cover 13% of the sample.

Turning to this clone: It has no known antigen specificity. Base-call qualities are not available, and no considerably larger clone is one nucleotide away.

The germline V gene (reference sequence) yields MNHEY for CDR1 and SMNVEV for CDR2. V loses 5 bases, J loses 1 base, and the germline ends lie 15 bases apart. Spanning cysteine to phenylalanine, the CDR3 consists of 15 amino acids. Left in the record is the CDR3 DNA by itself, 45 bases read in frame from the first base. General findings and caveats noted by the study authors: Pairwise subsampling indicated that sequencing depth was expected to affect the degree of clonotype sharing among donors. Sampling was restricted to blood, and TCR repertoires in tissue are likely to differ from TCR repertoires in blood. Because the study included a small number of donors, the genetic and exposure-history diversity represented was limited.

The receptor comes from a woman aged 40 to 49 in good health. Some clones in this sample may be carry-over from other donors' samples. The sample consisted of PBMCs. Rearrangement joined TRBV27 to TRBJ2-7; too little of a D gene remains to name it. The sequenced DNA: TGTGCCAGCAGTCGCCCCTCGAGTTATTCCTACGAGCAGTACTTC. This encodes CASSRPSSYSYEQYF.